What follows are 20 T cell receptor beta chains derived from one specimen sequenced in a study of T cells in Graves' hyperthyroidism and ophthalmopathy. Amplification of TCR beta CDR3 regions was performed using RNA transcripts as template. The TCR CDR3 was amplified in a first-round RT-PCR using the HTBI primer set. TCRdb independently ran MiXCR on the multiplex PCR reads; one entry per CDR3 protein. Of over 700,000 distinct CDR3 sequences in the sample, 38% are singletons; the top ten hold over 8%. Sequenced material: blood. The receptors come from a man between 18 and 29 years old with Graves' hyperthyroidism.

This clonotype was detected only a few times. The genes are TRBV2 and TRBJ1-2; 10 nucleotides align to TRBD1. V lost 0 bases, J lost 4 bases, and 5 bases stayed unmatched. CDR1 is SNHLY and CDR2 is FYNNEI in the germline V gene. This CDR3 is 16 amino acids long. CDR3 nucleotide sequence: TGTGCCAGCAGTGAAGCGGCCCGACAGGGGGCCTATGGCTACACCTTC. Its translation is CASSEAARQGAYGYTF. The full variable domain, its missing parts supplied by reference TRBV2 and TRBJ1-2, is EPEVTQTPSHQVTQMGQEVILRCVPISNHLYFYWYRQILGQKVEFLVSFYNNEISEKSEIFDDQFSVERPDGSNFTLKIRSTKLEDSAMYFCASSEAARQGAYGYTFGSGTRLTVV.

The V and J genes are TRBV29-1 and TRBJ2-5; D is perhaps TRBD2 (7 bases). This CDR3 region has 14 residues. V dropped 7 bases and J dropped 5 bases, with 20 bases sitting between them. Germline CDR1 SQVTM, CDR2 ANQGSEA. The CDR3: CSATWGGGLETQYF. CDR3 coding DNA: TGCAGCGCTACCTGGGGGGGGGGGCTTGAGACCCAGTACTTC.

Many counts were recorded for this clonotype. The chain joins TRBV15 to TRBJ2-7; tentatively, D is TRBD1 or TRBD2 (5 bases each). Between the trimmed V and J ends, which lost 0 bases and 2 bases, there was a span of 11 bases. The germline CDR1 and CDR2 sequences are LNHNV and YYDKDF (reference sequence). The CDR3 consists of 15 residues. This CDR3 reads CATSRDRGDPYEQYF. In DNA, the CDR3 is TGTGCCACCAGCAGAGATCGGGGCGATCCCTACGAGCAGTACTTC.

The chain uses TRBV6-5 and TRBJ1-1, with a weak D call TRBD1 (6 bases). The CDR3 runs to 14 residues. Trimming cost V 7 bases and J 4 bases, with 16 bases left between them. Germline CDR1 MNHEY, CDR2 SVGAGI. The CDR3 here is CASTPTRGLTEAFF. As DNA, the CDR3 is TGTGCCAGCACCCCTACGCGGGGGCTCACTGAAGCTTTCTTT.

J is TRBJ1-5 and V is TRBV29-1; D call uncertain. Trimming took 6 bases from V and 9 from J, leaving 3 bases between them. The germline V gene has CDR1 SQVTM and CDR2 ANQGSEA. This CDR3 is built from 8 residues. CDR3 sequence: CSVRPQHF. CDR3 sequence (DNA): TGCAGCGTCCGGCCCCAGCATTTT.

The chain combines TRBV10-3 with TRBJ2-3; 7 bases agree with TRBD2. The V segment lost 0 bases and the J segment 3 bases; nucleotides outside the gene matches: 9. Germline V gives CDR1 ENHRY, CDR2 SYGVKD. The CDR3 runs to 17 residues. The CDR3 region has the DNA TGTGCCATCAGTGAGTCACGTGTGGGGGGGAGTACAGATACGCAGTATTTT. The encoded protein is CAISESRVGGSTDTQYF.

V usage is TRBV7-9 and J usage is TRBJ2-7; perhaps TRBD2 as D (6 bases). Per the germline V gene, CDR1 is SEHNR and CDR2 is FQNEAQ (reference sequence). CDR3 length: 15 residues. Trimming stripped 5 bases from V and 0 bases from J, with 14 bases between. Here the CDR3 DNA reads TGTGCCAGCAGCATGGCGGGGAGCAGCTCCTACGAGCAGTACTTC. Its translation: CASSMAGSSSYEQYF.

As regards this clonotype: A junction end diverges from the germline sequence, so it may reflect a read error. The gene calls are TRBV7-9 and TRBJ2-7; D gene unclear. This CDR3 is built from 15 residues. Germline values: CDR1 SEHNR, CDR2 FQNEAQ (reference sequence). CDR3 amino acids: CAGSFLQTGLAEQYF. CDR3 sequence (DNA): TGTGCCGGCAGCTTCCTGCAAACGGGTCTCGCCGAGCAGTACTTC.

The CDR3 loop reads CASSVSSGNQETQYF. CDR3 in DNA: TGTGCCAGCAGCGTATCTAGCGGGAATCAAGAGACCCAGTACTTC. The chain joins TRBV9 to TRBJ2-5; 9 nucleotides match TRBD2. The V and J ends lost 1 base and 2 bases, in that order; junction bases with no gene match: 3. The V gene's germline CDR1 is SGDLS and CDR2 YYNGEE. The CDR3 runs 15 residues.

This chain uses TRBV2 with TRBJ1-5; 9 bases align to TRBD1. V lost 5 bases, J lost 2 bases, and 13 bases stayed unmatched. This CDR3 region has 18 residues. CDR1 is SNHLY, CDR2 FYNNEI, per germline. The CDR3 loop reads CASSIWDRDPRGNQPQHF. For the CDR3, the DNA is TGTGCCAGCAGTATATGGGACAGGGACCCGAGGGGCAATCAGCCCCAGCATTTT. The variable domain in full, with the rest retrieved from reference TRBV2 and TRBJ1-5, is EPEVTQTPSHQVTQMGQEVILRCVPISNHLYFYWYRQILGQKVEFLVSFYNNEISEKSEIFDDQFSVERPDGSNFTLKIRSTKLEDSAMYFCASSIWDRDPRGNQPQHFGDGTRLSIL.

The rearrangement links TRBV4-1 to TRBJ2-5; 10 bases are a match to TRBD1. Trimming cost V 4 bases and J 4 bases; bases outside gene matches: 12. Germline V gene lookup returns CDR1 MGHRA and CDR2 YSYEKL. The CDR3 runs 17 residues. CDR3 coding DNA: TGCGCCAGCAGCCCGCTTCCGGGACAGGGGTCTGCAGAGACCCAGTACTTC. It codes for CASSPLPGQGSAETQYF.

This clonotype was counted between two and nine times. V usage is TRBV19 and J usage is TRBJ1-2; D remains ambiguous. Germline V lookup: CDR1 LNHDA, CDR2 SQIVND (reference sequence). The CDR3 consists of 13 residues. V was pared by 1 base and J by 7 bases, with 10 bases between. CDR3: CASSIGNLGGYTF. The CDR3 DNA reads TGTGCCAGTAGTATAGGAAATCTGGGTGGCTACACCTTC.

This clonotype was observed at least ten times. As DNA, the CDR3 is TGTGCCAGCAGTGAAGGCGGGCAGCCCTACGAGCAGTACTTC. Protein sequence: CASSEGGQPYEQYF. This chain connects TRBV2 to TRBJ2-7; perhaps TRBD2 as D (5 bases). Trimming pared 1 base from V and 2 bases from J, leaving 9 bases between. In germline, CDR1 is SNHLY, CDR2 FYNNEI. This CDR3 contains 14 residues.

A word on this clonotype: A much larger clone lies one base from this, so it may be a read error. This chain uses TRBV7-2 with TRBJ2-7; D unclear. CDR3 length: 12 residues. Germline CDR1 reads SGHTA; CDR2 reads FQGNSA. V was trimmed by 6 bases and J by 2 bases, leaving 8 bases between them. The CDR3 loop is CASSINPYEQYF. The CDR3 DNA sequence: TGTGCCAGCAGTATAAACCCCTACGAGCAGTACTTC.

At least ten counts were recorded for this clonotype. V and J are TRBV7-8 and TRBJ1-2; D gene uncertain. Germline lookup yields CDR1 SGHVS and CDR2 FQNEAQ. The CDR3 is 16 residues long. V lost 3 bases, J lost 4 bases, and 18 bases lay in between. The CDR3 bases are TGTGCCAGCAGCTTTTCTCCGGGCACGAAACCCTATGGCTACACCTTC. Its translation: CASSFSPGTKPYGYTF.

This clonotype was counted only a few times. The V and J genes are TRBV4-1 and TRBJ2-7; D is ambiguous. V was cut by 0 bases and J by 3 bases, with 12 bases left in between. Germline V gene lookup returns CDR1 MGHRA and CDR2 YSYEKL. The CDR3 covers 15 residues. The CDR3 loop is CASSQDRIEIYEQYF. The CDR3 nucleotides are TGCGCCAGCAGCCAAGATAGGATCGAAATCTACGAGCAGTACTTC.

This clonotype showed up just once. V usage is TRBV2 and J usage is TRBJ1-5; D ambiguous. The CDR3 totals 11 residues. The V and J ends lost 6 bases and 7 bases respectively, with 7 bases between them. CDR1 and CDR2 (germline): SNHLY, FYNNEI. CDR3 bases: TGTGCCAGCAGGGGCCTCCAGCCCCAGCATTTT. Protein product: CASRGLQPQHF.

Comments on this clonotype: A single base separates this from a much larger clone, so it may be a read error. The CDR3 spells CSASLGRGRTEAFF. CDR3 nucleotides: TGCAGTGCTAGCCTCGGGAGGGGTCGCACTGAAGCTTTCTTT. This chain uses TRBV20-1 with TRBJ1-1, with D perhaps TRBD1 (5 bases). Trimming took off 3 bases at V and 4 bases at J, with 15 bases between the two ends. The length of the CDR3 is 14 residues. Looked up from germline, CDR1 is DFQATT and CDR2 is SNEGSKA (reference sequence).

The rearrangement uses TRBV11-1 and TRBJ1-5; 10 positions match TRBD1. Germline assignment: CDR1 SGHAT and CDR2 FQDESV (reference sequence). The CDR3 runs to 13 residues. Here the CDR3 reads CASTGGEVQPQHF. CDR3 DNA sequence: TGTGCTTCGACAGGGGGCGAAGTTCAGCCCCAGCATTTT.

At least ten counts were recorded for this clonotype. The rearrangement joins TRBV7-9 to TRBJ1-5, with D perhaps matching TRBD1 (6 bases). Trimming took 3 bases from V and 5 from J, leaving 11 bases between them. The CDR3 loop spans 14 amino acids. Per germline, CDR1 SEHNR and CDR2 FQNEAQ (reference sequence). The CDR3 spells CASSLGGAYQPQHF. CDR3 DNA sequence: TGTGCCAGCAGCTTGGGGGGCGCATATCAGCCCCAGCATTTT.